Listed below are T cell receptor beta chains from one sample, sequenced in a study of T cells in Graves' hyperthyroidism and ophthalmopathy. MiXCR, applied by TCRdb to the multiplex PCR reads, yields one record per CDR3 protein. The table lists approximately 330,000 distinct CDR3 sequences, roughly 13% of them singletons, with 30% to 40% in the top ten. The sample comprised blood. These receptors were taken from a middle-aged woman with Graves' ophthalmopathy. The CDR3 runs from the conserved cysteine through the conserved F or W. A D gene is named only where the DNA matches it firmly. Part of the rows lack a size; the others show once, few, many or a class for expanded clones.

14 | TRBJ1-5 | TRBD1 | many | TRBV2 | TGTGCCAGCAGTGGACAGGGGGGGAATCAGCCCCAGCATTTT | CASSGQGGNQPQHF
14 | TRBJ2-7 | . | . | TRBV15 | TGTGCCACCAGCAGAGATTTGAGGCGCCTCGAGCAGTACTTC | CATSRDLRRLEQYF
11 | TRBJ2-7 | . | few | TRBV6-4 | TGTGCCAGCAGTGATTTTCACGAGCAGTACTTC | CASSDFHEQYF
15 | TRBJ2-3 | . | few | TRBV18 | TGTGCCAGCTCACGGGACCAGGGAGGCACAGATACGCAGTATTTT | CASSRDQGGTDTQYF
13 | TRBJ1-4 | . | many | TRBV6-1 | TGTGCCAGCAGTTCTGACGGGGGAGGAAAACTGTTTTTT | CASSSDGGGKLFF
16 | TRBJ2-5 | . | few | TRBV3-1 | TGTGCCAGCAGCCCGCGGGTTATTTCTCTGGGAGAGACCCAGTACTTC | CASSPRVISLGETQYF
13 | TRBJ1-3 | . | many | TRBV14 | TGTGCCAGCAGCCAAGTGACTGGAAACACCATATATTTT | CASSQVTGNTIYF
17 | TRBJ2-1 | TRBD2 | many | TRBV20-1 | TGCAGTGCTACCTCCGGGACTAGCGGGGGGGCTAGTTTTGAGCAGTTCTTC | CSATSGTSGGASFEQFF
13 | TRBJ1-3 | . | many | TRBV2 | TGTGCCAGCAGGGGCGATTTTGGAAACACCATATATTTT | CASRGDFGNTIYF
14 | TRBJ1-2 | . | . | TRBV7-9 | TGTGCCAGCAGCTTAGAACGGGTTAACTATGGCTACACCTTC | CASSLERVNYGYTF
11 | TRBJ2-5 | . | many | TRBV29-1 | TGCAGCGGGGGGGACCGAGAGGCCCAGTACTTC | CSGGDREAQYF
15 | TRBJ2-3 | TRBD1 | . | TRBV24-1 | TGTGCCACCAGTGACCGGGACAGGGACCCAGATACGCAGTATTTT | CATSDRDRDPDTQYF
14 | TRBJ1-1 | . | . | TRBV5-4 | TGTGCCAGCAGCTTGGTCAGGGGAGGGACTGAAGCTTTCTTT | CASSLVRGGTEAFF
15 | TRBJ2-1 | . | many | TRBV3-1 | TGTGCCAGCAGCCAAGATCAGGGCAGGATGAATGAGCAGTTCTTC | CASSQDQGRMNEQFF
15 | TRBJ1-4 | . | . | TRBV19 | TGTGCCAGTACCCCTAAGGGTCAGCCTAATGAAAAACTGTTTTTT | CASTPKGQPNEKLFF
15 | TRBJ1-6 | TRBD1 | many | TRBV7-2 | TGTGCCAGCAGCCGTCAGGGGGCGCGTAATTCACCCCTCCACTTT | CASSRQGARNSPLHF
13 | TRBJ1-5 | . | many | TRBV11-2 | TGTGCCAGCAGCTTAGGCCCTGATCAGCCCCAGCATTTT | CASSLGPDQPQHF
15 | TRBJ1-6 | . | many | TRBV6-1 | TGTGCCAGCACCCGTGCGGGGGCGCGGGGCTCACCCCTCCACTTT | CASTRAGARGSPLHF
15 | TRBJ2-1 | . | . | TRBV10-3 | TGTGCCATCAGTGAGTCTCTGCAGTCCTACAATGAGCAGTTCTTC | CAISESLQSYNEQFF
12 | TRBJ2-7 | . | many | TRBV10-3 | TGTGCCATCAGTGATACAGAATCCGAGCAGTACTTC | CAISDTESEQYF
14 | TRBJ1-2 | . | . | TRBV28 | TGTGCCAGCAAGCCCCAAGGGGATAACTATGGCTACACCTTC | CASKPQGDNYGYTF
16 | TRBJ2-7 | TRBD2 | many | TRBV11-3 | TGTGCCAGCAGCTTAGACGGCGGGAGCCGCTCCTACGAGCAGTACTTC | CASSLDGGSRSYEQYF
17 | TRBJ2-7 | TRBD2 | . | TRBV20-1 | TGCAGTGCGCCGGGACTAGCGGCCAATCACCCTATTTCCGAGCAGTACTTC | CSAPGLAANHPISEQYF
15 | TRBJ1-1 | . | few | TRBV19 | TGTGCCAGTAGTATACCGGGGTCCTTGAACACTGAAGCTTTCTTT | CASSIPGSLNTEAFF
15 | TRBJ2-7 | TRBD1 | many | TRBV2 | TGTGCCAGCAGTCCCGGGACAGGGGTCACCTACGAGCAGTACTTC | CASSPGTGVTYEQYF
17 | TRBJ1-4 | . | few | TRBV13 | TGTGCCAGCAGCTTAAAGCGAGTTGGGGCCCCTAATGAAAAACTGTTTTTT | CASSLKRVGAPNEKLFF
11 | TRBJ2-3 | . | many | TRBV12-3/TRBV12-4 | TGTGCCAGCAGTCGCGCAGATACGCAGTATTTT | CASSRADTQYF
13 | TRBJ2-1 | TRBD1 | many | TRBV7-9 | TGTGCCAGCAGCAAGGACAGGGTCAATGAGCAGTTCTTC | CASSKDRVNEQFF
15 | TRBJ2-2 | . | many | TRBV6-6 | TGTGCCAGCAGTTACACCCCTGACCCCACCGGGGAGCTGTTTTTT | CASSYTPDPTGELFF
13 | TRBJ1-5 | . | many | TRBV16 | TGTGCCAGCAGCCAATCCCCAAATCAGCCCCAGCATTTT | CASSQSPNQPQHF
15 | TRBJ1-3 | . | few | TRBV13 | TGTGCCAGCAGCTCCTCCGGGACGGCTGGAAACACCATATATTTT | CASSSSGTAGNTIYF
14 | TRBJ2-7 | TRBD2 | many | TRBV28 | TGTGCCAGCAGTTGGGTGGCGGGAGGGATCGAGCAGTACTTC | CASSWVAGGIEQYF
15 | TRBJ2-3 | . | few | TRBV18 | TGTGCCAGCTCACCACTGGACATTAGCACAGATACGCAGTATTTT | CASSPLDISTDTQYF
14 | TRBJ1-3 | . | many | TRBV10-3 | TGTGCCATCAGTAGCAGGGCCTCTGGAAACACCATATATTTT | CAISSRASGNTIYF
13 | TRBJ2-7 | TRBD2 | many | TRBV6-8 | TGTGCCGTCTCACGGACTAGCGGTTACGAGCAGTACTTC | CAVSRTSGYEQYF
13 | TRBJ1-4 | . | many | TRBV20-1 | TGCAGTGCTAGTGCAGGGATGGGTGAAAAACTGTTTTTT | CSASAGMGEKLFF
13 | TRBJ1-2 | . | many | TRBV5-5 | TGTGCCAGCAGCTTGGAGGTCAACTATGGCTACACCTTC | CASSLEVNYGYTF
13 | TRBJ2-3 | . | many | TRBV25-1 | TGTGCCAGCAGTGACCCAGCCCCAGATACGCAGTATTTT | CASSDPAPDTQYF
17 | TRBJ2-2 | TRBD1 | few | TRBV2 | TGTGCCAGCACCGGGTGGACAGGGTTCAAGGGACCCGGGGAGCTGTTTTTT | CASTGWTGFKGPGELFF
15 | TRBJ1-2 | . | many | TRBV28 | TGTGCCAGCAGTCCCTGGGACATAGGGGACTATGGCTACACCTTC | CASSPWDIGDYGYTF